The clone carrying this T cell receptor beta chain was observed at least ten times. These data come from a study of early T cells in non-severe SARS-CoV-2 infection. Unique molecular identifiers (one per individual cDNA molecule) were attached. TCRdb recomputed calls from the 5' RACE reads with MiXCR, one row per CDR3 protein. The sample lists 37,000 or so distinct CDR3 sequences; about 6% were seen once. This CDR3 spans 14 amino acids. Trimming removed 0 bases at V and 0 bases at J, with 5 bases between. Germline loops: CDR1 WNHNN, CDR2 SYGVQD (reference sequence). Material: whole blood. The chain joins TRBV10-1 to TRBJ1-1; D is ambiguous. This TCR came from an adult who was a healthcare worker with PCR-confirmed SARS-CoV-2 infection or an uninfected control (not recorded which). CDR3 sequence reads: CASSESTVNTEAFF. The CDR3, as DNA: TGCGCCAGCAGTGAGTCTACAGTGAACACTGAAGCTTTCTTT.